This TCR beta chain stems from a study of cytomegalovirus exposure and HLA in healthy donors. Overall study results and limits: It was reported that the classifier diagnosed cytomegalovirus status with high specificity and sensitivity in both the original and validation cohorts. Several V segments, TRBV6-2 and TRBV6-3 among them, could not be told apart and were dropped. Earlier analysis yielded a pattern in which most TCR beta V segments were productive about 87% or about 30% of the time. Near-uniform donor sequencing depth was presumed by presence/absence analyses.

The CDR3 has 12 residues. Between the trimmed V and J ends, which lost 5 bases and 7 bases, there was a span of 9 bases. Germline loops: CDR1 MDHEN, CDR2 SYDVKM. Concerning this clone: Its antigen is unknown.

It was with 60 Vbeta and 13 Jbeta primers that the PCR ran. TCRdb's table, derived via immunoSEQ multiplex PCR, lists solely in-frame clones and lacks some. The table lists around 93,000 clones, around 82% of them singletons. The specimen sequenced was PBMCs. V is TRBV28 and J is TRBJ2-1, with D tentatively TRBD2 (6 bases). This receptor was identified in a man in his thirties or forties in good health and CMV-seropositive. The CDR3 is CASSRGRNEQFF. Written as DNA, the CDR3 is TGTGCCAGCAGTCGGGGGAGGAATGAGCAGTTCTTC.